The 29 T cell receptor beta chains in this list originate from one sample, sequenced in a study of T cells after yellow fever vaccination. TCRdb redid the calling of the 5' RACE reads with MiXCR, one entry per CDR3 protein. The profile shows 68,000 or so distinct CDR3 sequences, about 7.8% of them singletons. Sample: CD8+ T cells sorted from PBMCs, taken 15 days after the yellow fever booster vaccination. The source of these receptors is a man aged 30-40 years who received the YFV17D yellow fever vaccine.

CDR3 DNA: TGTGCCAGCAGTGGGGGCCCCTCTAGCGGGAGGGCGTATGAGCAGTTCTTC. Residues: CASSGGPSSGRAYEQFF. The chain couples TRBV25-1 to TRBJ2-1; TRBD2 aligns across 12 bases. V shed 4 bases, J shed 8 bases, and the junction held 12 bases outside the gene matches. Germline values: CDR1 MGHDK, CDR2 SYGVNS. The CDR3 runs to 17 residues.

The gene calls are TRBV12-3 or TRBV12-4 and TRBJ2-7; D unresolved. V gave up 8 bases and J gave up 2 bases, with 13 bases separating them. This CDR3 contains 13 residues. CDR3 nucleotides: TGTGCCAGCCAGGCCCACAGCGCCTACGAGCAGTACTTC. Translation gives CASQAHSAYEQYF.

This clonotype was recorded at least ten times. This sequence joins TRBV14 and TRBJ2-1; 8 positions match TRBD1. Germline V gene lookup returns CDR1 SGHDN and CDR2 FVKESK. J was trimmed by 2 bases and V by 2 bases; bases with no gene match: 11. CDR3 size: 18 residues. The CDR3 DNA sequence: TGTGCCAGCAGCCAAAAAAACAGGGGGGAACAGACCTACAATGAGCAGTTCTTC. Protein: CASSQKNRGEQTYNEQFF.

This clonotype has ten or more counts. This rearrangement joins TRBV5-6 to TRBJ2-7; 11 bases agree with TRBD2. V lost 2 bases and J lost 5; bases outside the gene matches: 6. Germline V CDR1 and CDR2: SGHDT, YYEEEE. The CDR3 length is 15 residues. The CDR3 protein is CASSFSGRALNEQYF. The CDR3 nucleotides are TGTGCCAGCAGCTTTAGCGGGAGGGCCCTGAACGAGCAGTACTTC.

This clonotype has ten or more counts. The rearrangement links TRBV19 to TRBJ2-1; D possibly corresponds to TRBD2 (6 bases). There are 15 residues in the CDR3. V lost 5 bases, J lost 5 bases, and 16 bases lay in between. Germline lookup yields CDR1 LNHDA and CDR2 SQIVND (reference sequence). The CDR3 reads CASSETTGGNNEQFF. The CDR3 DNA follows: TGTGCCAGTAGTGAAACTACCGGGGGAAACAATGAGCAGTTCTTC.

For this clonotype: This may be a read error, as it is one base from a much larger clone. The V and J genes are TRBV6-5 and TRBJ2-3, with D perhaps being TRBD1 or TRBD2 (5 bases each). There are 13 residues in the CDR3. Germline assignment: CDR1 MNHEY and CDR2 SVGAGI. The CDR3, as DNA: TGTGCCACCAGTTATGGGGGATCAGATACGCAGTATTTT. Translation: CATSYGGSDTQYF.

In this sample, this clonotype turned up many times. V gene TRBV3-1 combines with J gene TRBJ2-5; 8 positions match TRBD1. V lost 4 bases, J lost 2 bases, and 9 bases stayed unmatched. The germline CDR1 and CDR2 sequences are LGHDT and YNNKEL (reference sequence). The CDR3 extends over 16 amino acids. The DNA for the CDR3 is TGTGCCAGCAGCCCCGACAGGGGTTGGCATCAAGAGACCCAGTACTTC. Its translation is CASSPDRGWHQETQYF.

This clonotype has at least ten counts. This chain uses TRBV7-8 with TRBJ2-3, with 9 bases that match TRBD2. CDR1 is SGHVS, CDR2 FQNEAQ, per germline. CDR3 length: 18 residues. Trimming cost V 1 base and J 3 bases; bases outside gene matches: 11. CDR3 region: CASSLGGPLGLATDTQYF. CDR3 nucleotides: TGTGCCAGCAGCTTAGGTGGTCCTCTTGGACTAGCGACAGATACGCAGTATTTT.

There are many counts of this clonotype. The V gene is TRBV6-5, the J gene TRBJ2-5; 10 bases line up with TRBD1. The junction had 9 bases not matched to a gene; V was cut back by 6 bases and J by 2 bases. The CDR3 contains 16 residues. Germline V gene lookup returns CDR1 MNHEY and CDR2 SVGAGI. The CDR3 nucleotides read TGTGCCAGCAGCTACCAGGACAGGGGGACTCAAGAGACCCAGTACTTC. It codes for CASSYQDRGTQETQYF.

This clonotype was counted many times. The CDR3 here is CAWSVSPSGANVLTF. In DNA form, the CDR3 reads TGTGCCTGGAGTGTAAGCCCCTCTGGGGCCAACGTCCTGACTTTC. V usage is TRBV30 and J usage is TRBJ2-6; no definite D call. Looked up from germline, CDR1 is GTSNPN and CDR2 is SVGIG (reference sequence). V was trimmed by 0 bases and J by 0 bases, leaving 6 bases between them. The CDR3 loop spans 15 amino acids.

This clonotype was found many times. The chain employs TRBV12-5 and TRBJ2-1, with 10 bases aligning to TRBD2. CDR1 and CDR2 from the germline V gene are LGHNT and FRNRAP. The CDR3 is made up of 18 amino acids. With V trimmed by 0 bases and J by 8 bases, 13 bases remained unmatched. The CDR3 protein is CASGLVLERTSGFDEQFF. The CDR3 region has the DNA TGTGCTAGTGGTTTGGTACTTGAGAGGACTAGCGGTTTCGATGAGCAGTTCTTC.

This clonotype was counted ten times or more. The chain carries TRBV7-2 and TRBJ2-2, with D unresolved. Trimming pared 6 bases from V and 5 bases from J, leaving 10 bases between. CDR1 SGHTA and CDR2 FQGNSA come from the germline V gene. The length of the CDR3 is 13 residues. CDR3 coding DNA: TGTGCCAGCAGTTCTACCGGGACCGGGGAGCTGTTTTTT. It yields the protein CASSSTGTGELFF.

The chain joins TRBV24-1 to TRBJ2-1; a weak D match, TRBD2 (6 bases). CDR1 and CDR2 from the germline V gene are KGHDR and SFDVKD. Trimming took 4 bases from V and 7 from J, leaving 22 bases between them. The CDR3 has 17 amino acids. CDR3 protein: CATSDAFSGERGNEQFF. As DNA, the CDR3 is TGTGCCACCAGTGACGCCTTTTCGGGAGAACGAGGGAATGAGCAGTTCTTC.

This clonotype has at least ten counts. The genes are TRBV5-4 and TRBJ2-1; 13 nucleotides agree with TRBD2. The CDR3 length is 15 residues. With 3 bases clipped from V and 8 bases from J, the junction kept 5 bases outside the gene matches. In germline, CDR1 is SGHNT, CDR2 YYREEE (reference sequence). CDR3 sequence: CASSYIGLAGDEQFF. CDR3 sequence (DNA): TGTGCCAGCAGCTATATAGGACTAGCGGGGGATGAGCAGTTCTTC. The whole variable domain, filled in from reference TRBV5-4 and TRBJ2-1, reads ETGVTQSPTHLIKTRGQQVTLRCSSQSGHNTVSWYQQALGQGPQFIFQYYREEENGRGNFPPRFSGLQFPNYSSELNVNALELDDSALYLCASSYIGLAGDEQFFGPGTRLTVL.

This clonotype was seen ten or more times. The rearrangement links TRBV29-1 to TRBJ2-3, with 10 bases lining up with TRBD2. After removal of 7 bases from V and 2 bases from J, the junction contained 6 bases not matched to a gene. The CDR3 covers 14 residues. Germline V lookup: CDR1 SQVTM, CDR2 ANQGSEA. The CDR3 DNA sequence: TGCAGCGCCTGGACTAGCGGACACACAGATACGCAGTATTTT. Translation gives CSAWTSGHTDTQYF.

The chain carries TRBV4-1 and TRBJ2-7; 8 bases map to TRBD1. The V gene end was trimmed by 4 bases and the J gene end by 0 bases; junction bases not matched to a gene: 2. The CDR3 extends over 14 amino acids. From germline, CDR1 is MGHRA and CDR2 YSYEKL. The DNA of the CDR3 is TGCGCCAGCAGCCCAGACAGGGGCTCCTACGAGCAGTACTTC. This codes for CASSPDRGSYEQYF.

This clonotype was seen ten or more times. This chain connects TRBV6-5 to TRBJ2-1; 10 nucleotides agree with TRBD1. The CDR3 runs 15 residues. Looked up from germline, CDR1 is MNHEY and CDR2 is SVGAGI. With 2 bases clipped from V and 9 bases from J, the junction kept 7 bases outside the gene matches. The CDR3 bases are TGTGCCAGCAGTTACGTCGGGACAGGGGAGGGTGAGCAGTTCTTC. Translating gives CASSYVGTGEGEQFF.

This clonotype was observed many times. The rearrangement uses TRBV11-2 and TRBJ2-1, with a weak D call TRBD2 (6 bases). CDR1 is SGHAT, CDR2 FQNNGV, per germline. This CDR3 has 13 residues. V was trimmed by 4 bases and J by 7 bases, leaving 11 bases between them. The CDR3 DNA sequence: TGTGCCAGCAGCTATGGGGGGACTAATGAGCAGTTCTTC. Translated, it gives CASSYGGTNEQFF.

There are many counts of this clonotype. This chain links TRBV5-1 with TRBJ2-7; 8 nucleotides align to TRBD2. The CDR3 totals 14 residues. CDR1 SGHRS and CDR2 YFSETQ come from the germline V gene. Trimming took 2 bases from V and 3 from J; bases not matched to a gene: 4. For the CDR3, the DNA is TGCGCCAGCAGCTTTGACAGCGGGAGCTACGAGCAGTACTTC. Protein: CASSFDSGSYEQYF. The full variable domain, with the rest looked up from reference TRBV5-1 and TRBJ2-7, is KAGVTQTPRYLIKTRGQQVTLSCSPISGHRSVSWYQQTPGQGLQFLFEYFSETQRNKGNFPGRFSGRQFSNSRSEMNVSTLELGDSALYLCASSFDSGSYEQYFGPGTRLTVT.

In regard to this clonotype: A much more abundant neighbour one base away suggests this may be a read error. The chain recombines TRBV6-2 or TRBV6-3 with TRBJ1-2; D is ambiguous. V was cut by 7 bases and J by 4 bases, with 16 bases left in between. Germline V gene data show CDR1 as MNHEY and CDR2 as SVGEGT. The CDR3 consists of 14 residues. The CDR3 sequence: CASTEPEQSYGYTF. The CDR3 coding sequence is TGTGCCAGCACCGAGCCGGAACAGAGCTATGGCTACACCTTC.

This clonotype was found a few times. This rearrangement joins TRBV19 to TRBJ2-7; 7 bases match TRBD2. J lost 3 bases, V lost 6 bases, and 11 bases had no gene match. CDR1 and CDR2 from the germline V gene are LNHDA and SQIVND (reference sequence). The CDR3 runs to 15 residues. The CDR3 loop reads CASSPQRGGDYEQYF. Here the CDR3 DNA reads TGTGCCAGTAGCCCCCAGCGCGGGGGTGACTACGAGCAGTACTTC.

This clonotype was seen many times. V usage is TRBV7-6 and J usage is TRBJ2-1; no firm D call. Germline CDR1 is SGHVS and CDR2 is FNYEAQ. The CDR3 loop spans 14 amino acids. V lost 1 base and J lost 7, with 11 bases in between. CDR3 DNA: TGTGCCAGCAGCTTAGTTTGGGGTGTGAATGAGCAGTTCTTC. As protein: CASSLVWGVNEQFF.

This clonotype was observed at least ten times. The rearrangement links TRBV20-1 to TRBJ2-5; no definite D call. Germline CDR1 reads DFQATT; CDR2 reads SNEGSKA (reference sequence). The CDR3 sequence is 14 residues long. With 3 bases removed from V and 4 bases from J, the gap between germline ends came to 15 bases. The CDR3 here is CSASPVGPPETQYF. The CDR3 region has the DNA TGCAGTGCTAGTCCCGTTGGCCCCCCAGAGACCCAGTACTTC.

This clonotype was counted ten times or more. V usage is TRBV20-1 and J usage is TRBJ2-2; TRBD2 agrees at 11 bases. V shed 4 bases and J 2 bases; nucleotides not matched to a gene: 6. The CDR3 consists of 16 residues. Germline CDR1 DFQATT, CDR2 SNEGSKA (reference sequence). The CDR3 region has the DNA TGCAGTGCTAATAGCGGGAGGGCCGGTAACACCGGGGAGCTGTTTTTT. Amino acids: CSANSGRAGNTGELFF.

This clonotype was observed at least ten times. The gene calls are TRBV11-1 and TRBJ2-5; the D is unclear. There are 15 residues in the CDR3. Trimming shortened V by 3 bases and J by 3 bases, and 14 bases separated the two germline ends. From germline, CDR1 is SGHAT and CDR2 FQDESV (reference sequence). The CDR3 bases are TGTGCCAGCAGCTTTCGGTCATGGGCAGAAGAGACCCAGTACTTC. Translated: CASSFRSWAEETQYF. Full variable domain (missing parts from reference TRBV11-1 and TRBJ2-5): EAEVAQSPRYKITEKSQAVAFWCDPISGHATLYWYRQILGQGPELLVQFQDESVVDDSQLPKDRFSAERLKGVDSTLKIQPAELGDSAMYLCASSFRSWAEETQYFGPGTRLLVL.

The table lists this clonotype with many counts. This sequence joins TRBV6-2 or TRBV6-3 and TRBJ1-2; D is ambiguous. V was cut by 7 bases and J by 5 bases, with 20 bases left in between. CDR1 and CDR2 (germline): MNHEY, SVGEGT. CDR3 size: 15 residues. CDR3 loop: CASNPGSSYLYGYTF. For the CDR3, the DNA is TGTGCCAGCAATCCGGGAAGTAGTTACTTGTATGGCTACACCTTC.

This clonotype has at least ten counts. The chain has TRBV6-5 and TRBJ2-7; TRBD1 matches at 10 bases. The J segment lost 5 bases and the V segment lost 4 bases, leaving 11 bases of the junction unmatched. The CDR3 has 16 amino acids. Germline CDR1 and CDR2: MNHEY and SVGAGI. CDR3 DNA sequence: TGTGCCAGCAGTTCGGACCCGGGACAGGGGATCCACGAGCAGTACTTC. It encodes CASSSDPGQGIHEQYF.

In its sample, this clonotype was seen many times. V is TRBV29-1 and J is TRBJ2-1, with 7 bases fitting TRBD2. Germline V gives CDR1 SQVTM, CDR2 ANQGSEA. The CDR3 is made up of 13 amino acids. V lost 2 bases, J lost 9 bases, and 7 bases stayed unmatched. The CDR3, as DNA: TGCAGCGTTGAAAATGGCGGGAGTGGTGAGCAGTTCTTC. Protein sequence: CSVENGGSGEQFF.

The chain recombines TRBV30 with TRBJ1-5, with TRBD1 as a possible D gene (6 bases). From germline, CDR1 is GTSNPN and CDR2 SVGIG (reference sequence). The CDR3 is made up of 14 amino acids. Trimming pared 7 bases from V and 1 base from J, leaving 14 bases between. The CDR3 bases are TGTGCCTACAAGACAGGTTTAAGCAATCAGCCCCAGCATTTT. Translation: CAYKTGLSNQPQHF.